The 12 T cell receptor beta chains in this list originate from one sample, sequenced in a study of T cell responses to AZD1222 COVID-19 vaccine. Sequenced by immunoSEQ multiplex PCR; TCRdb stores in-frame clones only, minus some. The sample lists 150,000 to 200,000 clones, 94% occurring once. The sample consisted of peripheral blood, taken 28 days after the second AZD1222 dose. These TCRs come from an adult who received the AZD1222 COVID-19 vaccine.

CDR3 sequence (DNA): TGTGCCAGCGGAGTGACGGCCCGGGCCGCCAGGGAGCAGTTCTTC. This translates into CASGVTARAAREQFF. The chain has TRBV6-5 and TRBJ2-1; no firm D call. This CDR3 has 15 amino acids. The germline gives CDR1 MNHEY, CDR2 SVGAGI. Trimming shortened V by 8 bases and J by 10 bases, and 24 bases separated the two germline ends.

The rearrangement uses TRBV7-2 and TRBJ2-7; 9 positions agree with TRBD1. Per the germline V gene, CDR1 is SGHTA and CDR2 is FQGNSA. This CDR3 comprises 14 residues. V gave up 6 bases and J gave up 5 bases; unmatched junction bases: 8. The CDR3 DNA follows: TGTGCCAGCAGTTTGGACAGGGGAGCCCACGAGCAGTACTTC. As protein: CASSLDRGAHEQYF. Full variable domain (rest looked up from reference TRBV7-2 and TRBJ2-7): GAGVSQSPSNKVTEKGKDVELRCDPISGHTALYWYRQSLGQGLEFLIYFQGNSAPDKSGLPSDRFSAERTGGSVSTLTIQRTQQEDSAVYLCASSLDRGAHEQYFGPGTRLTVT.

V gene TRBV7-2 combines with J gene TRBJ2-1; D gene uncertain. Germline CDR1 and CDR2: SGHTA and FQGNSA. Trimming shortened V by 4 bases and J by 9 bases, and 10 bases separated the two germline ends. The CDR3 covers 12 residues. The CDR3 DNA reads as TGTGCCAGCAGCTCCGCTAGAGTTGAGCAGTTCTTC. Amino acid sequence: CASSSARVEQFF.

V is TRBV5-5 and J is TRBJ1-5, with 7 bases aligning to TRBD1. This CDR3 region has 15 residues. CDR1 is SGHKS and CDR2 is YYEKEE in the germline V gene (reference sequence). V lost 1 base and J lost 1; bases outside the gene matches: 2. The CDR3 nucleotides read TGTGCCAGCAGCTTGACAGGGGCGAGCAATCAGCCCCAGCATTTT. Encoded protein: CASSLTGASNQPQHF.

The DNA for the CDR3 is TGTGCCAGCAGCTTGAGGTGGCCGCCGGACACCGGGGAGCTGTTTTTT. It is translated as CASSLRWPPDTGELFF. The chain uses TRBV5-4 and TRBJ2-2; no definite D call. The CDR3 consists of 16 residues. Germline CDR1 is SGHNT and CDR2 is YYREEE (reference sequence). The V end was cut by 1 base, the J end by 3 bases, with 13 bases between.

The chain uses TRBV9 and TRBJ1-1; no clear D. The CDR3 length is 12 residues. The ends were cut back, 0 bases at V and 7 bases at J, with 7 bases in the middle. Germline loops: CDR1 SGDLS, CDR2 YYNGEE. This CDR3 reads CASSVGRGEAFF. CDR3 DNA sequence: TGTGCCAGCAGCGTAGGTCGAGGTGAAGCTTTCTTT.

The J gene is TRBJ1-2, the V gene TRBV19, with D possibly being TRBD1 (5 bases). Germline V lookup: CDR1 LNHDA, CDR2 SQIVND (reference sequence). V lost 6 bases and J 4 bases, leaving 12 bases between the germline ends. The CDR3 is 13 amino acids. The CDR3 bases are TGTGCCAGTAGCGCAGGGACGATCTATGGCTACACCTTC. It codes for CASSAGTIYGYTF.

J is TRBJ1-5 and V is TRBV6-2 or TRBV6-3; D possibly corresponds to TRBD1 (5 bases). V was clipped by 6 bases and J by 7 bases, with 16 bases between them. The CDR3 spans 14 residues. CDR1 MNHEY and CDR2 SVGEGT come from the germline V gene. In DNA form, the CDR3 reads TGTGCCAGCAGCCGCCGGGACGGTGGACAGCCCCAGCATTTT. It codes for CASSRRDGGQPQHF.

This clone was recorded once. The rearrangement uses TRBV2 and TRBJ2-1; D is unclear. Germline lookup yields CDR1 SNHLY and CDR2 FYNNEI. V was clipped by 4 bases and J by 4 bases, with 5 bases between them. The CDR3 is 12 residues long. CDR3 region: CASSARYNEQFF. The CDR3 DNA is TGTGCCAGCAGTGCGCGGTACAATGAGCAGTTCTTC.

The chain is built from TRBV28 and TRBJ2-3; 7 bases agree with TRBD2. The CDR3 sequence is 14 residues long. Germline V gene lookup returns CDR1 MDHEN and CDR2 SYDVKM. Trimming removed 3 bases from V and 0 bases from J; junction bases left unmatched: 0. CDR3 coding DNA: TGTGCCAGCAGTTTGGGACTAAGCACAGATACGCAGTATTTT. Translating it yields CASSLGLSTDTQYF. Full variable domain (outside the CDR3, taken from reference TRBV28 and TRBJ2-3): DVKVTQSSRYLVKRTGEKVFLECVQDMDHENMFWYRQDPGLGLRLIYFSYDVKMKEKGDIPEGYSVSREKKERFSLILESASTNQTSMYLCASSLGLSTDTQYFGPGTRLTVL.

The V and J genes are TRBV30 and TRBJ2-7, with a possible D match to TRBD1 (6 bases). The germline CDR1 and CDR2 sequences are GTSNPN and SVGIG (reference sequence). Trimming shortened V by 4 bases and J by 0 bases, and 13 bases separated the two germline ends. The CDR3 is made up of 14 amino acids. In DNA form, the CDR3 reads TGTGCCTGGAAGACAGGCCAAAGCTCCTACGAGCAGTACTTC. Protein sequence: CAWKTGQSSYEQYF.

This clone was detected only a few times. V and J are TRBV4-1 and TRBJ2-2, with 14 nucleotides matching TRBD2. The CDR3 is 15 residues long. After removal of 4 bases from V and 6 bases from J, the junction contained 1 base not matched to a gene. Germline CDR1 is MGHRA and CDR2 is YSYEKL. CDR3 DNA sequence: TGCGCCAGCAGCCCGGGACTAGCGGGAGCCGGGGAGCTGTTTTTT. This translates into CASSPGLAGAGELFF.